This T cell receptor beta chain was found in a study of blood T cell repertoires in COVID-19. This clone appeared a few times. Libraries were prepared by immunoSEQ multiplex PCR; TCRdb keeps only in-frame clonotypes and omits some of them. This table holds some 70,000 clones, nearly 90% found once. After removal of 4 bases from V and 5 bases from J, the junction contained 11 bases not matched to a gene. The CDR3 is 16 amino acids. Germline lookup yields CDR1 MGHRA and CDR2 YSYEKL. The sequenced material came from peripheral blood. The chain has TRBV4-1 and TRBJ2-5, with 9 bases identical to TRBD1. This TCR was recovered from a woman between 45 and 65 years old with COVID-19, enrolled during active disease. The CDR3, as DNA: TGCGCCAGCAGCCTCCAAAAGGGGACAGGGATGGAGACCCAGTACTTC. Protein: CASSLQKGTGMETQYF.